These 17 T cell receptor beta chains were all obtained from the same sample, sequenced in a study of cytomegalovirus exposure and HLA in healthy donors. The study ran its PCR with 60 Vbeta and 13 Jbeta primers. Clones were sequenced by immunoSEQ multiplex PCR, and TCRdb holds only the in-frame ones, with some missing. Found here are under 150,000 clones, less than 65% of them singletons; the top ten hold more than 8%. Sequencing was performed on PBMCs. These receptors were obtained from a man between 35 and 55 years old in good health and CMV-seropositive.

V is TRBV5-1 and J is TRBJ1-1, with 8 bases aligning to TRBD1. Germline assignment: CDR1 SGHRS and CDR2 YFSETQ. V lost 5 bases to trimming and J lost 0 bases; unmatched junction nucleotides: 6. The CDR3 totals 15 residues. The chain's CDR3 is CASSFPDRVNTEAFF. CDR3 coding DNA: TGCGCCAGCAGTTTCCCGGACAGGGTGAACACTGAAGCTTTCTTT.

The V call is TRBV11-2, the J call TRBJ1-2, with 12 bases identical to TRBD1. V shed 5 bases and J 7 bases; nucleotides not matched to a gene: 8. Per the germline V gene, CDR1 is SGHAT and CDR2 is FQNNGV. This CDR3 is 15 amino acids long. The CDR3: CASSLGTGGLVGYTF. The CDR3 DNA reads as TGTGCCAGCAGCCTCGGGACAGGGGGCTTAGTTGGCTACACCTTC.

The genes are TRBV6-5 and TRBJ2-5, with TRBD1 as a possible D gene (5 bases). The J call may be faulty, since TRBJ2-7 better matches the DNA end. The CDR3 loop spans 15 amino acids. Germline V gene data show CDR1 as MNHEY and CDR2 as SVGAGI. CDR3 nucleotides: TGTGCCAGCAGTTACGCCCCACAGGATTCCTACGAGCAGTACTTC. It translates to CASSYAPQDSYEQYF.

DNA of the CDR3: TGCGCCAGCCGCCAGACAGGGCGTTCCGGGGAGCTGTTTTTT. Translation: CASRQTGRSGELFF. The rearrangement joins TRBV5-1 to TRBJ2-2; TRBD1 matches 7 bases. In germline, CDR1 is SGHRS, CDR2 YFSETQ. CDR3 length: 14 residues. J was trimmed by 6 bases and V by 7 bases; bases with no gene match: 9.

The chain joins TRBV5-4 to TRBJ1-2; weak D call: TRBD1 (5 bases). Looked up from germline, CDR1 is SGHNT and CDR2 is YYREEE (reference sequence). The CDR3 has 16 amino acids. The V gene lost 4 bases and the J gene lost 3 bases, with 19 bases spanning the gap. This CDR3 is CASSGRSRDGHYGYTF. The DNA for the CDR3 is TGTGCCAGCAGCGGGAGGAGCCGGGACGGCCACTATGGCTACACCTTC.

This rearrangement joins TRBV7-8 to TRBJ1-1, with 7 bases identical to TRBD1. This CDR3 is 18 amino acids long. J lost 3 bases, V lost 5 bases, and 18 bases had no gene match. Germline V gives CDR1 SGHVS, CDR2 FQNEAQ. CDR3 nucleotide sequence: TGTGCCAGCAGCCCACCGGACAGGCGAAGGGGAAGTTACACTGAAGCTTTCTTT. It codes for CASSPPDRRRGSYTEAFF.

The chain is built from TRBV11-2 and TRBJ2-2; TRBD1 matches at 7 bases. The germline gives CDR1 SGHAT, CDR2 FQNNGV. This CDR3 has 17 amino acids. V lost 4 bases to trimming and J lost 2 bases; unmatched junction nucleotides: 10. DNA for the CDR3: TGTGCCAGCAGCTCTAGACAGGGAGCCACTAACACCGGGGAGCTGTTTTTT. Its protein product is CASSSRQGATNTGELFF.

This chain uses TRBV5-5 with TRBJ2-5, with a weak D call TRBD1 (6 bases). The end of the DNA fits TRBJ2-7 better, so the J call may be wrong. The CDR3 consists of 14 residues. Looked up from germline, CDR1 is SGHKS and CDR2 is YYEKEE (reference sequence). In nucleotides, the CDR3 is TGTGCCAGCAGCTCAACAGGGATTTCCTACGAGCAGTACTTC. This translates into CASSSTGISYEQYF.

This chain links TRBV5-1 with TRBJ1-1; tentatively, D is TRBD1 (6 bases). The CDR3 is 15 residues long. From germline, CDR1 is SGHRS and CDR2 YFSETQ. Trimming took off 1 base at V and 4 bases at J, with 14 bases between the two ends. CDR3 DNA sequence: TGCGCCAGCAGCTTGCCGGGGGGCCTCGTCACTGAAGCTTTCTTT. Encoded protein: CASSLPGGLVTEAFF.

The chain carries TRBV14 and TRBJ2-7; 9 nucleotides agree with TRBD1. Unmatched junction bases numbered 7, after V lost 4 bases and J lost 3 bases. The germline gives CDR1 SGHDN, CDR2 FVKESK. This CDR3 contains 15 residues. CDR3 nucleotides: TGTGCCAGCAGCCGAAGCGGACAGGGGATCTACGAGCAGTACTTC. This encodes CASSRSGQGIYEQYF. The full variable domain, completed using reference TRBV14 and TRBJ2-7, is EAGVTQFPSHSVIEKGQTVTLRCDPISGHDNLYWYRRVMGKEIKFLLHFVKESKQDESGMPNNRFLAERTGGTYSTLKVQPAELEDSGVYFCASSRSGQGIYEQYFGPGTRLTVT.

The chain joins TRBV2 to TRBJ2-6; D may be TRBD1 (7 bases). CDR1 and CDR2 (germline): SNHLY, FYNNEI. This CDR3 has 17 amino acids. Trimming took off 3 bases at V and 2 bases at J, with 14 bases between the two ends. As DNA, the CDR3 is TGTGCCAGCAGTGACCGAGACAGGGAGGCTGGGGCCAACGTCCTGACTTTC. The encoded protein is CASSDRDREAGANVLTF.

This sequence joins TRBV11-2 and TRBJ1-2, with a possible D match to TRBD1 (5 bases). CDR3 length equals 13 residues. V lost 6 bases to trimming and J lost 8 bases, with 16 bases between them. Germline V lookup: CDR1 SGHAT, CDR2 FQNNGV. The CDR3 protein is CASSQGIGWGYTF. The CDR3 DNA reads TGTGCCAGCAGTCAGGGAATCGGTTGGGGCTACACCTTC.

This clone was detected a few times. The gene calls are TRBV28 and TRBJ1-2, with 9 nucleotides matching TRBD1. The length of the CDR3 is 14 residues. CDR1 MDHEN and CDR2 SYDVKM come from the germline V gene. The junction had 7 bases not matched to a gene; V was cut back by 6 bases and J by 5 bases. The CDR3 loop is CASRTGGVGYGYTF. The CDR3 region has the DNA TGTGCCAGCAGAACAGGGGGCGTCGGGTATGGCTACACCTTC.

The V and J genes are TRBV7-2 and TRBJ1-6; no clear D. This CDR3 is built from 13 residues. The V gene lost 8 bases and the J gene lost 15 bases, with 20 bases spanning the gap. Per the germline V gene, CDR1 is SGHTA and CDR2 is FQGNSA. The CDR3 protein is CASHRGSPSILHF. Here the CDR3 DNA reads TGTGCCAGCCACCGCGGCAGCCCCTCGATCCTCCACTTT. Complete variable domain (other parts from reference TRBV7-2 and TRBJ1-6): GAGVSQSPSNKVTEKGKDVELRCDPISGHTALYWYRQSLGQGLEFLIYFQGNSAPDKSGLPSDRFSAERTGGSVSTLTIQRTQQEDSAVYLCASHRGSPSILHFGNGTRLTVT.

The chain joins TRBV4-1 to TRBJ1-4; the match to TRBD1 covers 10 bases. This CDR3 spans 16 amino acids. CDR1 is MGHRA, CDR2 YSYEKL, per germline. V was clipped by 5 bases and J by 6 bases; unmatched bases: 9. The CDR3 sequence: CASSNQGTGADEKLFF. The CDR3 nucleotides read TGCGCCAGCAGCAACCAGGGGACAGGGGCGGATGAAAAACTGTTTTTT.

The chain couples TRBV9 to TRBJ2-1; 10 bases fit TRBD1. J lost 8 bases, V lost 6 bases, and 11 bases had no gene match. The CDR3 runs 15 residues. Germline assignment: CDR1 SGDLS and CDR2 YYNGEE. The CDR3 loop reads CASNPRGDRGHEQFF. The CDR3 coding sequence is TGTGCCAGCAACCCTCGGGGGGACAGGGGCCATGAGCAGTTCTTC.

This clone was observed a few times. The CDR3 DNA sequence: TGTGCCAGCAGCCTGGGGGCGGGAGATTACAATGAGCAGTTCTTC. As protein: CASSLGAGDYNEQFF. This chain uses TRBV5-4 with TRBJ2-1; a weak D match, TRBD2 (7 bases). CDR1 SGHNT and CDR2 YYREEE come from the germline V gene (reference sequence). V lost 4 bases to trimming and J lost 4 bases, with 15 bases between them. The length of the CDR3 is 15 residues.